This TCR beta chain stems from a study of radiotherapy plus CTLA-4 blockade in lung cancer. At the level of the study: For 15% to 20% of patients, objective responses occurred, and approximately 33% had disease control.

Only in-frame clones appear in the TCRdb table, and some are missing; sequencing was by immunoSEQ multiplex PCR. The sample has approximately 80,000 clones; roughly 70% are singletons. The CDR3 is 14 residues long. The germline V gene has CDR1 SGHDT and CDR2 YYEEEE. V lost 0 bases, J lost 6 bases, and 7 bases lay in between. This clonotype originated in a human donor with non-small cell lung cancer whose response to radiotherapy plus ipilimumab could not be evaluated. Specimen: peripheral blood, collected from a patient treated with radiotherapy plus ipilimumab. This rearrangement joins TRBV5-6 to TRBJ1-6; tentatively, D is TRBD1 (5 bases). CDR3 sequence: CASSLDRSNSPLHF. CDR3 nucleotides: TGTGCCAGCAGCTTGGACAGGAGTAATTCACCCCTCCACTTT.